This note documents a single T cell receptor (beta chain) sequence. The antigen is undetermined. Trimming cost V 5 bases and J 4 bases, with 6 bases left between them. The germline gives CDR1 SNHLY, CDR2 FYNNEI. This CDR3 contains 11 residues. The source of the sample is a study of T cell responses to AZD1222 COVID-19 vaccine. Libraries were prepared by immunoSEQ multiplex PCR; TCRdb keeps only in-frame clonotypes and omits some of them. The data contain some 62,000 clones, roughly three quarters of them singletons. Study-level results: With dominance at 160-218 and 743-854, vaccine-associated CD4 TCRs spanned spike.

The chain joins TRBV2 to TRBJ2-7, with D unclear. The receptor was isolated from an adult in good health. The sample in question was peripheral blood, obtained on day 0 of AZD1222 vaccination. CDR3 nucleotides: TGTGCCAGCAGTACCGGGTACGAGCAGTACTTC. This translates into CASSTGYEQYF.